A selection of T cell receptor beta chains follows, all from one sample in a study of OX40 agonist ivuxolimab in advanced cancers. This table comes from immunoSEQ multiplex PCR, and its TCRdb copy is limited to in-frame clones, with some not included. This table holds around 49,000 clones, 87% found once. Sample: CD4+ or CD8+ T cells sorted from blood, taken in a trial of the OX40 agonist ivuxolimab. These receptors were taken from an adult with an advanced solid tumor such as melanoma, head and neck, liver or kidney cancer. CDR3s include the opening cysteine and the closing phenylalanine or tryptophan. D genes are given only for firm matches. Where a row states a size, it is once, few, many or the class of an expanded clone; other rows omit it.

DNA: TGTGCCAGCAGCTTTAGCGGGGGGGACTACACCGGGGAGCTGTTTTTT
CDR3: CASSFSGGDYTGELFF
size: few
V: TRBV7-9
D: TRBD2
J: TRBJ2-2

DNA: TGTGCCAGCAGCCTCCGGGACATCAGCTACGAGCAGTACTTC
CDR3: CASSLRDISYEQYF
size: once
V: TRBV14
D: -
J: TRBJ2-7

DNA: TGCGCCAGCAGCCAAGATAGACTCCCTCGGGAGACCCAGTACTTC
CDR3: CASSQDRLPRETQYF
size: -
V: TRBV4-3
D: -
J: TRBJ2-5

DNA: TGCGCCAGCAGCCACAAACCGAATAGGGAACTGTTTTTT
CDR3: CASSHKPNRELFF
size: -
V: TRBV4-1
D: -
J: TRBJ1-4

DNA: TGCGCCAGCAGCCAAGGGGGGAACACTGAAGCTTTCTTT
CDR3: CASSQGGNTEAFF
size: -
V: TRBV4-1
D: -
J: TRBJ1-1

DNA: TGCGCCAGCAGCCAAGATGGGGGTACTGGAAACACCATATATTTT
CDR3: CASSQDGGTGNTIYF
size: -
V: TRBV4-3
D: -
J: TRBJ1-3

DNA: TGTGCCAGCAGCGCCGGTTCTTTGAACACTGAAGCTTTCTTT
CDR3: CASSAGSLNTEAFF
size: -
V: TRBV9
D: -
J: TRBJ1-1

DNA: TGTGCCAGCAGTTACCCAGGACAGCCCAGCACTGAAGCTTTCTTT
CDR3: CASSYPGQPSTEAFF
size: -
V: TRBV6-5
D: -
J: TRBJ1-1

DNA: TGTGCCAGTAGTCCTTTTACCTGGCGGGACGAGCAGTACTTC
CDR3: CASSPFTWRDEQYF
size: -
V: TRBV19
D: -
J: TRBJ2-7

DNA: TGTGCCAGCAGTTACAAGCCCGGTGAGGGGCAGTACTTC
CDR3: CASSYKPGEGQYF
size: -
V: TRBV27
D: -
J: TRBJ2-7

DNA: TGTGCCAGTAGTATAGCGGCAGGGGGCGACGGTGGCTACACCTTC
CDR3: CASSIAAGGDGGYTF
size: few
V: TRBV19
D: TRBD1
J: TRBJ1-2

DNA: TGCGCCAGCAGCCAAGTCGCTAGCTCCTACGAGCAGTACTTC
CDR3: CASSQVASSYEQYF
size: -
V: TRBV4-3
D: -
J: TRBJ2-7

DNA: TGTGCCAGCAGCCAGTGGCCTGGCGGGGAGACCCAGTACTTC
CDR3: CASSQWPGGETQYF
size: -
V: TRBV14
D: -
J: TRBJ2-5

DNA: TGTGCCAGCAGCCAAGAAGGCTGGGGGATCTACGAGCAGTACTTC
CDR3: CASSQEGWGIYEQYF
size: -
V: TRBV14
D: -
J: TRBJ2-7

DNA: TGTGCCAGCAGCTTGGAAGGGTACGAGCAGTACTTC
CDR3: CASSLEGYEQYF
size: once
V: TRBV5-4
D: -
J: TRBJ2-7

DNA: TGTGCCAGCAGCCAAGAAGGACTAGCGGGGGGGGTGTCCAAAAACATTCAGTACTTC
CDR3: CASSQEGLAGGVSKNIQYF
size: few
V: TRBV4-2
D: TRBD2
J: TRBJ2-4

DNA: TGTGCCTGGCAACAGGGAGAAAATAGCAATCAGCCCCAGCATTTT
CDR3: CAWQQGENSNQPQHF
size: -
V: TRBV30
D: -
J: TRBJ1-5

DNA: TGTGCCAGTAGTATTGGTGGGAGTGGGGCCAATGAGCAGTTCTTC
CDR3: CASSIGGSGANEQFF
size: -
V: TRBV19
D: -
J: TRBJ2-1

DNA: TGTGCCAGCAGTTTAGCGGGGGCGGGCACTGAAGCTTTCTTT
CDR3: CASSLAGAGTEAFF
size: -
V: TRBV28
D: -
J: TRBJ1-1

DNA: TGTGCCACCAGCAGAGATCTTACATGGGGGCGCGGGACTGAAGCTTTCTTT
CDR3: CATSRDLTWGRGTEAFF
size: -
V: TRBV15
D: -
J: TRBJ1-1

DNA: TGTGCCTGGAGTGGGACTAGCTACGAGCAGTACTTC
CDR3: CAWSGTSYEQYF
size: -
V: TRBV30
D: TRBD2
J: TRBJ2-7